The entry below gives a single TCR beta chain sequence along with its context. Its antigen remains undetermined. It has no much larger one-base neighbor in the sample; base qualities were not kept. This specimen comes from a study of T-cell reconstitution after alpha-beta-depleted transplantation in children (dated by TCRdb to about 2016). Context from the whole study: Using TCR repertoire profiling, the study followed T-cell immune reconstitution in a quantitative way in children after TCRalphabeta/CD19-depleted allogeneic hematopoietic cell transplantation. Points the paper makes about the study in general: About two months after transplant, the apparently early recovery of alphabetaT-cell counts reportedly depended on just several hundred clones that had expanded rapidly and came from non-depleted graft cells. In some patients, high TCRbeta diversity at day 60 was attributed to recipient T cells and intrathymic progenitors that had survived conditioning. Over subsequent months, a decline in hyperexpanded clone frequencies was noted, and after one year, T-cell counts and TCRbeta diversity were mostly ascribed to newly produced T cells.

V sheds 2 bases and J sheds 9 bases, leaving 16 bases between their ends. CDR1 MDHEN and CDR2 SYDVKM are derived from the germline V gene. The CDR3 spans 14 residues, from the cysteine through the phenylalanine. Kept here is only the CDR3 DNA, which spans 42 bases and is read in frame from base 1. Receptor libraries were prepared by PCR. The data were produced on an Illumina HiSeq 2500. TCR library preparation used molecular barcoding, with unique molecular identifiers applied to normalize quantification of the TCRbeta repertoire. The public reads were reprocessed in TCRdb via fastp at Q25 and MiXCR, keeping in-frame beta chains. A single entry per CDR3 protein holds the most common genes and DNA from its merged rows. This sample is represented by about 830,000 distinct CDR3 sequences; roughly 15% of them were singletons. Around 5.3% of the sample is in the top ten clones. The treatment or condition label on this specimen signifies: allogeneic hematopoietic cell transplantation with graft depleted of TCRalphabeta T cells and CD19 B cells. TCRalphabeta/CD19-depleted allogeneic hematopoietic cell grafts were given to the transplant recipients, all of whom were children.

The sequencing here drew on PBMCs, mostly from graft donor cells, taken 360 days after TCRalphabeta/CD19-depleted stem cell transplant. This receptor was obtained from a male patient younger than 18 who had a stem cell transplant for acute lymphoblastic leukemia, so the T cells may come from the graft donor. Rearrangement joined TRBV28 to TRBJ2-5; the D segment cannot be called with confidence. The encoded CDR3 is CASSLGQALAAQYF. The DNA sequence follows: TGTGCCAGCAGTTTAGGGCAGGCCCTGGCGGCCCAGTACTTC.